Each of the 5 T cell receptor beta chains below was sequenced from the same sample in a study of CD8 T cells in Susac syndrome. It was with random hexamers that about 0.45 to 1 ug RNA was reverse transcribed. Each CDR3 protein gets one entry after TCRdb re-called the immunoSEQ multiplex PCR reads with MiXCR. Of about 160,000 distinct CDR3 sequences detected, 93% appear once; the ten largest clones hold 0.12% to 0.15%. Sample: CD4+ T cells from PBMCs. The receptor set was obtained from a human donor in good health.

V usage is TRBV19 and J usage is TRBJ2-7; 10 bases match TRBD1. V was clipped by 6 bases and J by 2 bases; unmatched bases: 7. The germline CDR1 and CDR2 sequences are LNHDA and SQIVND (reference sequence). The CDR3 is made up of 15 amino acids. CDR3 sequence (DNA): TGTGCCAGTAGGCTCCGGGACAGGGGCACCTACGAGCAGTACTTC. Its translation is CASRLRDRGTYEQYF.

The CDR3 region has the DNA TGTGTCGGGGAGGACACTGAAGCTTTCTTT. Translating gives CVGEDTEAFF. The gene calls are TRBV12-3 or TRBV12-4 and TRBJ1-1; D is unresolved. This CDR3 has 10 residues.

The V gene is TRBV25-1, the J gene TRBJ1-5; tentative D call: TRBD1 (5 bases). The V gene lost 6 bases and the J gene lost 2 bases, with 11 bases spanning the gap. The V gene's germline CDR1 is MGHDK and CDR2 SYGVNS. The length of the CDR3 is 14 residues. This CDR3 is CASSPAGGNQPQHF. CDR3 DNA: TGTGCCAGCAGCCCGGCGGGGGGCAATCAGCCCCAGCATTTT.

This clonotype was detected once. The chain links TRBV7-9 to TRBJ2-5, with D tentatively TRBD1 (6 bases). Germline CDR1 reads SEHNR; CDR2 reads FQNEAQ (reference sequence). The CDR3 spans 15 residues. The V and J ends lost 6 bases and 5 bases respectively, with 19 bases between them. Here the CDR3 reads CASRFTAFQGETQYF. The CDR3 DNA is TGTGCCAGCAGGTTTACTGCATTCCAGGGGGAGACCCAGTACTTC.

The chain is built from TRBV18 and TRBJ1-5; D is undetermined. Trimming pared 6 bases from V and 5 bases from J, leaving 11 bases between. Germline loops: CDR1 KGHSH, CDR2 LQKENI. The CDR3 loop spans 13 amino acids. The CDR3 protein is CASSPGADQPQHF. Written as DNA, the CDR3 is TGTGCCAGCTCCCCAGGTGCTGATCAGCCCCAGCATTTT.